This T cell receptor beta chain comes out of a study of radiation and T cells in renal cell carcinoma. About the study: Nephrectomy followed 15 Gy stereotactic body radiation by 4 weeks.

Findings of the study overall: No pretreatment tumor biopsies were available for baseline clonotypes. From baseline, blood top tumor clonotypes peaked at 2 weeks post-radiation.

Profiled with immunoSEQ multiplex PCR; TCRdb holds only in-frame clones, not every one. The profile shows 160,000 or so clones, roughly 86% of them singletons. A remark on this clone: What it recognizes is unknown.

Stated time point: blood 2 weeks post-SBRT. The treatment here: 15 Gy SBRT to primary tumor, nephrectomy 4 weeks later. Blood was sampled at baseline, 2 weeks and 4 weeks after SBRT. Material: blood, obtained from a patient whose treatment included radiotherapy and nephrectomy. This clonotype was obtained from a woman aged 50 to 60 with renal cell carcinoma.

CDR3 sequence reads: CASSLRGQGKTHNEKLFF. As DNA, the CDR3 is TGCGCCAGCAGCCTCCGGGGACAGGGAAAAACTCATAATGAAAAACTGTTTTTT. The chain employs TRBV5-1 and TRBJ1-4; 9 bases align to TRBD1. Trimming took 4 bases from V and 4 from J; bases not matched to a gene: 14. Per germline, CDR1 SGHRS and CDR2 YFSETQ. CDR3 length: 18 amino acids.